This T cell receptor beta chain appears in the sequencing data of a study of CD8+ T cells in alopecia areata. Across the study: The authors scored treated patients' severity by affected scalp percentage.

Treatment denoted: oral pan-JAK inhibitor, 5-10 mg twice daily. Details on this clone: Its antigen is as yet unknown.

This CDR3 is 13 amino acids long. CDR1 is LNHNV and CDR2 is YYDKDF in the germline V gene (reference sequence). Trimming shortened V by 3 bases and J by 3 bases, and 7 bases separated the two germline ends. Study findings and constraints: Among the top 100, expanded CD8+ clones, as well as scalp clonality, were significantly decreased by tofacitinib.

Sequencing relied on a cDNA template that was reverse transcribed from extracted RNA. TCRdb's copy holds only in-frame clones and misses some; the assay was immunoSEQ multiplex PCR. The sample lists tens of thousands of clones, 70% to 80% occurring once. This clonotype originated in a human donor with alopecia areata. The input for sequencing was CD8+ T cells sorted from blood, taken at approximately week 42, from a patient treated with tofacitinib. This rearrangement joins TRBV15 to TRBJ2-3; D ambiguous. CDR3 sequence (DNA): TGTGCCACCAGCAGTCAGGAAACAGATACGCAGTATTTT. This sequence encodes CATSSQETDTQYF.